A selection of T cell receptor beta chains follows, all from one sample in a study of blood T cells in healthy people across ages. TCRdb itself ran the 5' RACE reads through MiXCR, one entry per CDR3 protein. The sample has roughly 730,000 distinct CDR3 sequences, roughly 50% seen once. Sequencing was performed on blood. The receptors here all came from a man aged 35 to 55 in good health. CDR3s include the opening cysteine and the closing phenylalanine or tryptophan. The D gene is left open where the match is weak. The listing skips clone size in some rows; elsewhere it reads once, few, many or a size class.

V gene: TRBV7-9; clone size: .; D gene: TRBD2; J gene: TRBJ2-4; CDR3 DNA: TGTGCCAGCAGCCGCGTAGCGGGGGGAGGCCAAAACATTCAGTACTTC; CDR3 protein: CASSRVAGGGQNIQYF
V gene: TRBV28; clone size: .; D gene: TRBD2; J gene: TRBJ2-3; CDR3 DNA: TGTGCCACCCAAGGACTCAGCGGGAGGTTTTTCGCAGATACGCAGTATTTT; CDR3 protein: CATQGLSGRFFADTQYF
V gene: TRBV7-3; clone size: .; D gene: .; J gene: TRBJ1-4; CDR3 DNA: TGTGCCAGCAGCCGGGGGCTAGGAGAAAAACTGTTTTTT; CDR3 protein: CASSRGLGEKLFF
V gene: TRBV12-3/TRBV12-4; clone size: .; D gene: TRBD1; J gene: TRBJ2-7; CDR3 DNA: TGTGCCAGCACCCCAGGGGGTTTTGGCCGGTACGAGCAGTACTTC; CDR3 protein: CASTPGGFGRYEQYF
V gene: TRBV15; clone size: .; D gene: .; J gene: TRBJ1-5; CDR3 DNA: TGTGCCACCAGCAGAGATCGCAGGGGCAATCAGCCCCAGCATTTT; CDR3 protein: CATSRDRRGNQPQHF
V gene: TRBV9; clone size: .; D gene: .; J gene: TRBJ2-7; CDR3 DNA: TGTGCCAGCAGCGGAGCCGGGACTTCCAACTACGAGCAGTACTTC; CDR3 protein: CASSGAGTSNYEQYF
V gene: TRBV7-2; clone size: many; D gene: .; J gene: TRBJ2-5; CDR3 DNA: TGTGCCAGCAGTTTGGGGGGGCGAGCGGAGACCCAGTACTTC; CDR3 protein: CASSLGGRAETQYF
V gene: TRBV28; clone size: .; D gene: .; J gene: TRBJ2-7; CDR3 DNA: TGTGCCAGCAGATCCCCGGTCCTTCCCGGAACCCAGTACTTC; CDR3 protein: CASRSPVLPGTQYF
V gene: TRBV29-1; clone size: .; D gene: TRBD1; J gene: TRBJ1-6; CDR3 DNA: TGCAGCGCGATCGAGGGGGCCATCAAGGGTTCACCCCTCCACTTT; CDR3 protein: CSAIEGAIKGSPLHF
V gene: TRBV6-1; clone size: .; D gene: .; J gene: TRBJ2-5; CDR3 DNA: TGTGCCAGCAGTGAAGCAGCCGGGATTGAGACCCAGTACTTC; CDR3 protein: CASSEAAGIETQYF
V gene: TRBV7-7; clone size: .; D gene: .; J gene: TRBJ2-2; CDR3 DNA: TGTGCCAGCAGCCCCTCCGGGGATACTAACACCGGGGAGCTGTTTTTT; CDR3 protein: CASSPSGDTNTGELFF
V gene: TRBV3-1; clone size: .; D gene: .; J gene: TRBJ1-2; CDR3 DNA: TGTGCCAGCAGCCGAGGGAGAGCAGGGGATGGCTACACCTTC; CDR3 protein: CASSRGRAGDGYTF
V gene: TRBV20-1; clone size: .; D gene: .; J gene: TRBJ2-6; CDR3 DNA: TGCAGTGCTAGAGATCAGGGTTCCGGGGCCAACGTCCTGACTTTC; CDR3 protein: CSARDQGSGANVLTF
V gene: TRBV28; clone size: .; D gene: .; J gene: TRBJ1-4; CDR3 DNA: TGTGCCAGCAGTTCCTCCGAAAAACTGTTTTTT; CDR3 protein: CASSSSEKLFF
V gene: TRBV7-2; clone size: .; D gene: .; J gene: TRBJ1-6; CDR3 DNA: TGTGCCAGCAGCCGCCGCGGGCTGATTGATTCACCCCTCCACTTT; CDR3 protein: CASSRRGLIDSPLHF
V gene: TRBV28; clone size: .; D gene: TRBD1; J gene: TRBJ2-7; CDR3 DNA: TGTGCCAGCAGCCGACTACTCCAGGGGGCGCCCGAGCAGTACTTC; CDR3 protein: CASSRLLQGAPEQYF
V gene: TRBV5-1; clone size: .; D gene: .; J gene: TRBJ1-1; CDR3 DNA: TGCGCCAGCGGTACTGGGAGGGTGGCGAACACTGAAGCTTTCTTT; CDR3 protein: CASGTGRVANTEAFF
V gene: TRBV7-9; clone size: .; D gene: TRBD1; J gene: TRBJ2-7; CDR3 DNA: TGTGCCAGCAGCTTAGTGGACAGGGGAGACTACGAGCAGTACTTC; CDR3 protein: CASSLVDRGDYEQYF
V gene: TRBV4-1; clone size: .; D gene: .; J gene: TRBJ2-7; CDR3 DNA: TGCGCCAGCAGCCAAGGGGCTGACAACTACGAGCAGTACTTC; CDR3 protein: CASSQGADNYEQYF
V gene: TRBV3-1; clone size: .; D gene: .; J gene: TRBJ1-1; CDR3 DNA: TGTGCCAGCAGCCAAGCTCCCCTTAGCACTGAAGCTTTCTTT; CDR3 protein: CASSQAPLSTEAFF
V gene: TRBV19; clone size: .; D gene: .; J gene: TRBJ2-1; CDR3 DNA: TGTGCCAGTAGTATCCAAGGGTTCAATGAGCAGTTCTTC; CDR3 protein: CASSIQGFNEQFF
V gene: TRBV28; clone size: few; D gene: .; J gene: TRBJ2-7; CDR3 DNA: TGTGCCAGCACAAGGTCGCTCAGGCCCTACGAGCAGTACTTC; CDR3 protein: CASTRSLRPYEQYF
V gene: TRBV10-3; clone size: .; D gene: .; J gene: TRBJ2-5; CDR3 DNA: TGTGCCATCGGCCCGGGAACGGGAGAGACCCAGTACTTC; CDR3 protein: CAIGPGTGETQYF
V gene: TRBV20-1; clone size: .; D gene: .; J gene: TRBJ2-3; CDR3 DNA: TGCAGTGCTAGAGACAGGGGAAGGGGCACAGATACGCAGTATTTT; CDR3 protein: CSARDRGRGTDTQYF
V gene: TRBV10-3; clone size: few; D gene: .; J gene: TRBJ2-1; CDR3 DNA: TGTGCCATCATGGGGGGGCCGGATGAGCAGTTCTTC; CDR3 protein: CAIMGGPDEQFF
V gene: TRBV28; clone size: .; D gene: TRBD2; J gene: TRBJ2-3; CDR3 DNA: TGTGCCAGCAGTCACTGGACTAGCGTAAGCACAGATACGCAGTATTTT; CDR3 protein: CASSHWTSVSTDTQYF
V gene: TRBV12-3/TRBV12-4; clone size: .; D gene: .; J gene: TRBJ2-3; CDR3 DNA: TGTGCCAGCAGCATGACTACCGGATACACAGATACGCAGTATTTT; CDR3 protein: CASSMTTGYTDTQYF
V gene: TRBV7-9; clone size: .; D gene: TRBD2; J gene: TRBJ2-1; CDR3 DNA: TGTGCCAGCATCGCTAGCGGGAGGGCCACCTACAATGAGCAGTTCTTC; CDR3 protein: CASIASGRATYNEQFF
V gene: TRBV7-7; clone size: .; D gene: TRBD2; J gene: TRBJ2-3; CDR3 DNA: TGTGCCAGCAGCCAGGGACTAGCGGACCTGGTCACAGATACGCAGTATTTT; CDR3 protein: CASSQGLADLVTDTQYF
V gene: TRBV7-8; clone size: .; D gene: .; J gene: TRBJ1-2; CDR3 DNA: TGTGCCAGCAGCTTAGTTCAAGGGACCAACTCCCACTATGGCTACACCTTC; CDR3 protein: CASSLVQGTNSHYGYTF
V gene: TRBV12-3/TRBV12-4; clone size: once; D gene: .; J gene: TRBJ2-3; CDR3 DNA: TGTGCCAGCAGTCCCAGCTGGGGTGGGGACACAGATACGGAGTATTTT; CDR3 protein: CASSPSWGGDTDTEYF
V gene: TRBV4-2; clone size: .; D gene: .; J gene: TRBJ1-1; CDR3 DNA: TGTGCCAGCAGCCAACCTCAGGGGATGAACACTGAAGCTTTCTTT; CDR3 protein: CASSQPQGMNTEAFF
V gene: TRBV6-2/TRBV6-3; clone size: few; D gene: .; J gene: TRBJ1-1; CDR3 DNA: TGTGCCAGCAGTCCCGACAGAGAGAACACTGAAGCTTTCTTT; CDR3 protein: CASSPDRENTEAFF
V gene: TRBV12-3/TRBV12-4; clone size: .; D gene: .; J gene: TRBJ1-2; CDR3 DNA: TGTGCCAGCAGCCGGGAACCGGTTCTTTTCACCTTC; CDR3 protein: CASSREPVLFTF
V gene: TRBV20-1; clone size: .; D gene: TRBD1; J gene: TRBJ1-6; CDR3 DNA: TGCAGTGCTAGGCAGACAGGGCAATCATCACCCCTCCACTTT; CDR3 protein: CSARQTGQSSPLHF
V gene: TRBV29-1; clone size: .; D gene: TRBD2; J gene: TRBJ2-1; CDR3 DNA: TGCAGCGTCGACATAGCGGGGACGGCGGGTGAGCAGTTCTTC; CDR3 protein: CSVDIAGTAGEQFF
V gene: TRBV20-1; clone size: few; D gene: .; J gene: TRBJ2-1; CDR3 DNA: TGCAGTGCTAGACCAGGACCGACTTACAATGAGCAGTTCTTC; CDR3 protein: CSARPGPTYNEQFF
V gene: TRBV27; clone size: few; D gene: .; J gene: TRBJ2-7; CDR3 DNA: TGTGCCAGCAGCAATACAGGACGACCCTACGAGCAGTACTTC; CDR3 protein: CASSNTGRPYEQYF
V gene: TRBV28; clone size: .; D gene: .; J gene: TRBJ1-1; CDR3 DNA: TGTGCCAGCAGCATTTTGAGTAACACTGAAGCTTTCTTT; CDR3 protein: CASSILSNTEAFF
V gene: TRBV27; clone size: .; D gene: .; J gene: TRBJ2-7; CDR3 DNA: TGTGCCAGCAGTTCCGGGACGCCCGGCTACGAGCAGTACTTC; CDR3 protein: CASSSGTPGYEQYF
V gene: TRBV7-3; clone size: once; D gene: .; J gene: TRBJ1-1; CDR3 DNA: TGTGCCAGCAGCTTAGGGGACGGCACTGAAGCTTTCTTT; CDR3 protein: CASSLGDGTEAFF
V gene: TRBV28; clone size: .; D gene: TRBD1; J gene: TRBJ1-1; CDR3 DNA: TGTGCCAGCAGTTCGCTGGGACAGGAGAACACTGAAGCTTTCTTT; CDR3 protein: CASSSLGQENTEAFF
V gene: TRBV2; clone size: few; D gene: TRBD1; J gene: TRBJ2-6; CDR3 DNA: TGTGCCAGCAGAGAAATTGACAGGGCTGGGGCCAACGTCCTGACTTTC; CDR3 protein: CASREIDRAGANVLTF
V gene: TRBV28; clone size: .; D gene: .; J gene: TRBJ2-7; CDR3 DNA: TGTGCCGGCTGCGTCGGAGGAGTCTACGAGCAGTACTTC; CDR3 protein: CAGCVGGVYEQYF
V gene: TRBV20-1; clone size: .; D gene: TRBD1; J gene: TRBJ2-7; CDR3 DNA: TGCAGTGCTAGTGGGGACAGTCCGACAGGTGGCTACGAGCAGTACTTC; CDR3 protein: CSASGDSPTGGYEQYF
V gene: TRBV25-1; clone size: .; D gene: .; J gene: TRBJ1-1; CDR3 DNA: TGTGCCAGCAGTGATGGCGGAATGAAACTCAAGGCTTTCTTT; CDR3 protein: CASSDGGMKLKAFF
V gene: TRBV11-2; clone size: .; D gene: .; J gene: TRBJ2-7; CDR3 DNA: TGTGCCAGCCGTGGAGGGATCCACGAGCAGTACTTC; CDR3 protein: CASRGGIHEQYF
V gene: TRBV18; clone size: .; D gene: TRBD2; J gene: TRBJ2-3; CDR3 DNA: TGTGCCAGCTCAACTAGCGGGAACAGCACAGATACGCAGTATTTT; CDR3 protein: CASSTSGNSTDTQYF
V gene: TRBV6-7; clone size: .; D gene: TRBD2; J gene: TRBJ2-3; CDR3 DNA: TGTGCTAGCAGTGACCGGGAGGACGGATCTAGCACAGATACGCAGTATTTT; CDR3 protein: CASSDREDGSSTDTQYF
V gene: TRBV11-3; clone size: .; D gene: .; J gene: TRBJ2-2; CDR3 DNA: TGTGCCAGCAGCCGCGGAGTCGCGAACACCGGGGAGCTGTTTTTT; CDR3 protein: CASSRGVANTGELFF
V gene: TRBV10-2; clone size: .; D gene: TRBD2; J gene: TRBJ2-7; CDR3 DNA: TGCGCCAGCAGTGACGGCGGAGCGGGGCCGTACTACGAGCAGTACTTC; CDR3 protein: CASSDGGAGPYYEQYF
V gene: TRBV5-1; clone size: .; D gene: .; J gene: TRBJ1-4; CDR3 DNA: TGCGCCAGCAGCTTGGAGGGCAGGGGACATGAAAAACTGTTTTTT; CDR3 protein: CASSLEGRGHEKLFF
V gene: TRBV29-1; clone size: .; D gene: .; J gene: TRBJ2-2; CDR3 DNA: TGCAGCGTTGAAGACCAGGACGGGAACACCGGGGAGCTGTTTTTT; CDR3 protein: CSVEDQDGNTGELFF
V gene: TRBV4-1; clone size: .; D gene: .; J gene: TRBJ2-7; CDR3 DNA: TGCGCCAGCGGCCAAGGTGGATGGGGAACTTACGAGCAGTACTTC; CDR3 protein: CASGQGGWGTYEQYF
V gene: TRBV12-3/TRBV12-4; clone size: few; D gene: .; J gene: TRBJ2-7; CDR3 DNA: TGTGCCAGCATGGGGTTATTGAATTCGGGTGGCTTCGGGCAGTACTTC; CDR3 protein: CASMGLLNSGGFGQYF
V gene: TRBV28; clone size: .; D gene: .; J gene: TRBJ2-3; CDR3 DNA: TGTGCCAGCAGCCAGGCATTCAGAAGCACAGATACGCAGTATTTT; CDR3 protein: CASSQAFRSTDTQYF
V gene: TRBV7-2; clone size: few; D gene: .; J gene: TRBJ2-3; CDR3 DNA: TGTGCCACCGAGATCGATACGCAGTATTTT; CDR3 protein: CATEIDTQYF
V gene: TRBV7-8; clone size: .; D gene: .; J gene: TRBJ2-7; CDR3 DNA: TGTGCCAGCAGCCCGCCTGCACAGCCGGGCGGCGTGGCGTACGAGCAGTACTTC; CDR3 protein: CASSPPAQPGGVAYEQYF